Detailed here is one T cell receptor (beta chain). The target antigen is unknown. The sample is drawn from a study of cytomegalovirus exposure and HLA in healthy donors. In the study overall: Later, an analysis reported that the 100 to 150 validation repertoires had used the same platform as the 550 to 750 first-cohort repertoires.

Study-wide results and limits: According to the study, some 160 TCR beta chains were cytomegalovirus-associated. High sensitivity and specificity were reportedly achieved when the classifier diagnosed cytomegalovirus status.

V gave up 5 bases and J gave up 6 bases, with 14 bases separating them. Germline V CDR1 and CDR2: SGHTA, FQGNSA. The CDR3 sequence is 15 residues long. The study drew the donors from its roughly 120-subject validation cohort, separate from the 666-subject first cohort. Libraries were prepared by immunoSEQ multiplex PCR; TCRdb keeps only in-frame clonotypes and omits some of them. The repertoire includes about 160,000 clones, less than 90% of them detected once, and roughly a tenth sits in the top ten. The source material was PBMCs. J is TRBJ1-6 and V is TRBV7-2, with a tentative D call TRBD1 (6 bases). This clonotype was obtained from a man under 40 in good health and CMV-seropositive. The CDR3 reads CASSPQRDTNSPLHF. The DNA of the CDR3 is TGTGCCAGCAGCCCCCAACGGGACACTAATTCACCCCTCCACTTT. Full variable domain (missing parts from reference TRBV7-2 and TRBJ1-6): GAGVSQSPSNKVTEKGKDVELRCDPISGHTALYWYRQSLGQGLEFLIYFQGNSAPDKSGLPSDRFSAERTGGSVSTLTIQRTQQEDSAVYLCASSPQRDTNSPLHFGNGTRLTVT.